This T cell receptor (beta chain) is from a study of shared clonotypes between healthy human individuals. The table came from immunoSEQ multiplex PCR; TCRdb's copy has only in-frame clones and leaves some out. Of about 2 million clones in the sample, about 95% were seen once. Regarding this clone: The target antigen is unknown.

Naive-designated CD8 cells lacked CD45RO, were positively enriched for CCR7, and omitted terminally differentiated effector memory CD45RA+ cells. Adult Caucasians living in Nashville, Tennessee made up all of the donors. V lost 0 bases, J lost 4 bases, and 12 bases lay in between. The germline CDR1 and CDR2 sequences are MNHNY and SVGAGI (reference sequence). The CDR3 loop spans 15 amino acids. Study-level results: Naive subsets tended to show greater estimated richness than memory subsets. Researchers sampled blood only, noting tissue repertoires likely differ. Rarefaction showed sorted-subset sequencing was incomplete despite large depth.

This chain links TRBV6-6 with TRBJ1-2; D may be TRBD1 (5 bases). The specimen was naive CD8+ T cells sorted from blood. This receptor was taken from a man between 18 and 35 years old in good health. The CDR3 loop reads CASSYSGGAGYGYTF. DNA for the CDR3: TGTGCCAGCAGTTACTCGGGCGGGGCAGGCTATGGCTACACCTTC.